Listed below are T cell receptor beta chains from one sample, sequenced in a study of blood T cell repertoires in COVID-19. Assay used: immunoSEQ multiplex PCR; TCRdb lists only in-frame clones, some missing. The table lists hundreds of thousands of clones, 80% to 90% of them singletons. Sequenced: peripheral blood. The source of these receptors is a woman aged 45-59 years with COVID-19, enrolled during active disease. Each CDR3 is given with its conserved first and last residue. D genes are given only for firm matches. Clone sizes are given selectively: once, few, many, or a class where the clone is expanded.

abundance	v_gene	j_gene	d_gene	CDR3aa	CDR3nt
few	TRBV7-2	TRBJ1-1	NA	CASSSRTLLNTEAFF	TGTGCCAGCAGCTCTAGGACACTCCTGAACACTGAAGCTTTCTTT
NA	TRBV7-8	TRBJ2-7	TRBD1	CASSRQPTGTGEYEQYF	TGTGCCAGCAGCCGGCAGCCGACCGGGACAGGGGAATACGAGCAGTACTTC
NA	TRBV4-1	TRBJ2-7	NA	CASSLAETSLTYEQYF	TGCGCCAGCAGCCTCGCGGAAACCAGTCTAACCTACGAGCAGTACTTC
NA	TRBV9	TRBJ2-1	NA	CASSLRTGPGEQFF	TGTGCCAGCAGCTTAAGGACTGGTCCCGGGGAGCAGTTCTTC
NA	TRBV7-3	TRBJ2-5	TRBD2	CASSLRGSGGQETQYF	TGTGCCAGCAGCTTAAGGGGTAGCGGGGGCCAAGAGACCCAGTACTTC
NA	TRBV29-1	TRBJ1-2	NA	CSVAGGEDYGYTF	TGCAGCGTCGCGGGGGGGGAGGACTATGGCTACACCTTC
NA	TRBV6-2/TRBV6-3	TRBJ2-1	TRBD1	CASSDRGGPYNEQFF	TGTGCCAGCAGTGACAGGGGGGGCCCCTACAATGAGCAGTTCTTC
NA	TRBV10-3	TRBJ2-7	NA	CAISERLALEQYF	TGTGCCATCAGTGAGCGGCTAGCGCTCGAGCAGTACTTC
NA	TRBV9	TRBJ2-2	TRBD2	CASSALAGGRTGELFF	TGTGCCAGCAGCGCTTTAGCGGGAGGACGAACCGGGGAGCTGTTTTTT
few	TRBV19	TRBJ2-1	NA	CASSIWSSENEQFF	TGTGCCAGTAGTATTTGGTCTAGCGAAAATGAGCAGTTCTTC
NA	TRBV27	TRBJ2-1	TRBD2	CASRLGLARNEQFF	TGTGCCAGCAGACTGGGACTAGCGAGGAATGAGCAGTTCTTC
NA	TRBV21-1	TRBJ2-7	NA	CASKPGENGLGHPWQYF	TGTGCCAGCAAGCCAGGGGAGAATGGACTGGGCCATCCTTGGCAGTACTTC